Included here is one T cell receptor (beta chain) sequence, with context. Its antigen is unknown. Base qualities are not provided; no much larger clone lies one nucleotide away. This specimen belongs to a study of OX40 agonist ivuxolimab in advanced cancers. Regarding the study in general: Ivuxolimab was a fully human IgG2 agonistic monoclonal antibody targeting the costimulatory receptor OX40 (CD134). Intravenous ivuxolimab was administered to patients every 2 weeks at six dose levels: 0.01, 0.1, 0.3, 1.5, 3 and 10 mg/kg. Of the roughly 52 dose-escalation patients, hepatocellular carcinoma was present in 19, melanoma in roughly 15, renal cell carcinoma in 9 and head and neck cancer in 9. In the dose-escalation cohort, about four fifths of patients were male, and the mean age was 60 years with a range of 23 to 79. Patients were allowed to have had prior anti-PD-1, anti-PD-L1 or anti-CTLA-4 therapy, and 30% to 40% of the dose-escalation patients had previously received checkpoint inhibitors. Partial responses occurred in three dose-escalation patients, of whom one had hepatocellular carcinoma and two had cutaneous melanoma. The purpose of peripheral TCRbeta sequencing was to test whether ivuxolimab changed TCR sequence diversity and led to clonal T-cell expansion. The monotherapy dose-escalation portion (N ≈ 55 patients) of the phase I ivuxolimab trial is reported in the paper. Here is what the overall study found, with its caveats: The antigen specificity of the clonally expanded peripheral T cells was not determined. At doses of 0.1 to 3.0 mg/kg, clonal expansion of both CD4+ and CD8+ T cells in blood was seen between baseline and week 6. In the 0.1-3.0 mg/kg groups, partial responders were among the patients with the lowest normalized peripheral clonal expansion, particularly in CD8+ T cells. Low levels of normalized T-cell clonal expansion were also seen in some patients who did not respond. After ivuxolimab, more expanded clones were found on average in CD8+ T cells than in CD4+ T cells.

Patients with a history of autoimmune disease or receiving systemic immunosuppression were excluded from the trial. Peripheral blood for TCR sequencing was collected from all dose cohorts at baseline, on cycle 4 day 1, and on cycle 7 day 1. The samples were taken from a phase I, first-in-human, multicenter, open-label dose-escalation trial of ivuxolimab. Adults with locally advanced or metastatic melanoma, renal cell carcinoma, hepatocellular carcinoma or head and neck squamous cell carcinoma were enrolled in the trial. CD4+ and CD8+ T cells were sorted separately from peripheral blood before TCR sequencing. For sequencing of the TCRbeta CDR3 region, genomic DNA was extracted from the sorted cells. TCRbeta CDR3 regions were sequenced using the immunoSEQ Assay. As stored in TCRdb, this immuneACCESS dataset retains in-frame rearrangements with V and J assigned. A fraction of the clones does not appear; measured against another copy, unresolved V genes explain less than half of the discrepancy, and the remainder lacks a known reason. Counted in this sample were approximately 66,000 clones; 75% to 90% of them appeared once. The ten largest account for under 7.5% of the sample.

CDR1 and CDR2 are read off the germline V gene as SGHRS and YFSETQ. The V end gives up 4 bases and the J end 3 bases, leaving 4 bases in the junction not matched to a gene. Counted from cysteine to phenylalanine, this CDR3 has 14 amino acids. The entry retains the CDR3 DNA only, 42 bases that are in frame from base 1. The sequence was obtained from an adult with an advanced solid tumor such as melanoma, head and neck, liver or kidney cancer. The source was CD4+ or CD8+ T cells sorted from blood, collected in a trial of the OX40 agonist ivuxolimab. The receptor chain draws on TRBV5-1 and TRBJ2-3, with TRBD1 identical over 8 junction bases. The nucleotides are TGCGCCAGCAGCACAGGACAGGGTACAGATACGCAGTATTTT. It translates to CASSTGQGTDTQYF.